Sequencing of this TCR beta chain was carried out in a study of vaccination and CD4 T cells after COVID-19. Overall study: The convalescents comprised six males and four females, two of them Hispanic. Post-vaccine specimens were obtained a median roughly 70 days after dose two (range 14 to 241). Notes on the study in general: The study examined relatively few convalescent patients and included no early post-infection timepoints.

The CDR3 covers 16 residues. Between the trimmed V and J ends, which lost 3 bases and 5 bases, there was a span of 14 bases. In germline, CDR1 is SGHTA, CDR2 FQGNSA. Specified treatment: roughly 10-day PBMC culture with coronavirus spike peptide pools or control peptides (ViraFEST assay). The authors isolated CD4+ T cells by negative selection after around 10 days of culture. Cultured CD4+ T-cell DNA underwent Oncomine TCR Beta short-read sequencing. TCRdb itself ran the PCR reads through MiXCR, one entry per CDR3 protein. The sample consists of about 10,000 distinct CDR3 sequences, around 21% of them appearing once. About this clonotype: Its antigen is still unknown.

This TCR came from a human donor who had recovered from COVID-19. The chain employs TRBV7-2 and TRBJ1-6, with D tentatively TRBD1 (5 bases). The specimen comprised CD4+ T cells from blood, cultured in vitro, sampled after SARS-CoV-2 vaccination. The CDR3 DNA is TGTGCCAGCAGCTTGGGGCCCCAGGGAAATAATTCACCCCTCCACTTT. Its protein is CASSLGPQGNNSPLHF.